This T cell receptor (beta chain) was captured by sequencing in a study of T cell responses to AZD1222 COVID-19 vaccine. General study results and limits: Spike regions recognized by vaccine-associated CD4 TCRs spanned the protein, led by 160-218 and 743-854. A rise in Spike-specific TCR breadth and depth followed two AZD1222 doses.

Only in-frame clones appear in the TCRdb table, and some are missing; sequencing was by immunoSEQ multiplex PCR. The sample shows around 150,000 clones, roughly nine tenths of them seen only once. This CDR3 region has 17 residues. CDR1 SGHAT and CDR2 FQNNGV come from the germline V gene. V lost 5 bases to trimming and J lost 2 bases; unmatched junction nucleotides: 12. Worth noting for this clone: Antigen: not known.

The chain uses TRBV11-2 and TRBJ2-3, with 8 bases lining up with TRBD1. The sequencing used peripheral blood, collected 28 days after the second AZD1222 dose. The clonotype was recovered from an adult who received the AZD1222 COVID-19 vaccine. CDR3 protein: CASSIPDRVKYTDTQYF. Here the CDR3 DNA reads TGTGCCAGCAGCATTCCGGACAGGGTGAAATACACAGATACGCAGTATTTT.